This T cell receptor (beta chain) was sequenced for a study of blood T cells in healthy people across ages. CDR3 length equals 16 residues. J was trimmed by 2 bases and V by 7 bases; bases with no gene match: 10. In germline, CDR1 is SNHLY, CDR2 FYNNEI. In its sample, this clonotype was seen a few times. Together with a sample-barcoded 5' primer, a J-beta primer mix was included in a second PCR lasting roughly 6 to 12 cycles. One entry per CDR3 protein results from TCRdb running MiXCR on the 5' RACE reads. Here the sample spans 550,000 to 800,000 distinct CDR3 sequences, over 20% being singletons. The specimen sequenced was blood. This chain connects TRBV2 to TRBJ2-3; the match to TRBD2 covers 9 bases. The TCR comes from a man in his 70s in good health. CDR3 loop: CASKASGAGNTDTQYF. CDR3 nucleotide sequence: TGTGCCAGCAAGGCTAGCGGGGCCGGTAACACAGATACGCAGTATTTT. The entire variable domain, with the rest obtained from reference TRBV2 and TRBJ2-3, is as follows: EPEVTQTPSHQVTQMGQEVILRCVPISNHLYFYWYRQILGQKVEFLVSFYNNEISEKSEIFDDQFSVERPDGSNFTLKIRSTKLEDSAMYFCASKASGAGNTDTQYFGPGTRLTVL.